Below are 24 T cell receptor beta chains sequenced from a single sample in a study of OX40 agonist ivuxolimab in advanced cancers. Here immunoSEQ multiplex PCR was the method, and the copy in TCRdb shows in-frame clones only, minus some. The data hold roughly 110,000 clones, with approximately 90% observed a single time. Sequenced here: CD4+ or CD8+ T cells sorted from blood, sampled in a trial of the OX40 agonist ivuxolimab. The receptors stem from an adult with an advanced solid tumor such as melanoma, head and neck, liver or kidney cancer.

J is TRBJ1-3 and V is TRBV5-8; D might be TRBD1 (5 bases). V gave up 1 base and J gave up 0 bases, with 11 bases separating them. The CDR3 is made up of 16 amino acids. Germline CDR1 SGHTS, CDR2 YDEGEE. The chain's CDR3 is CASSLRDSVSGNTIYF. The DNA for the CDR3 is TGTGCCAGCAGCTTGCGGGACTCAGTCTCTGGAAACACCATATATTTT.

The chain couples TRBV5-4 to TRBJ1-1; TRBD1 matches at 11 bases. The CDR3 loop spans 16 amino acids. Unmatched junction bases numbered 8, after V lost 4 bases and J lost 3 bases. Per germline, CDR1 SGHNT and CDR2 YYREEE (reference sequence). CDR3 amino acids: CASSEGQGVLDTEAFF. In DNA form, the CDR3 reads TGTGCCAGCAGCGAGGGACAGGGGGTTCTGGACACTGAAGCTTTCTTT.

V usage is TRBV14 and J usage is TRBJ2-7; no firm D call. The CDR3 length is 14 residues. V was clipped by 4 bases and J by 1 base, with 11 bases between them. Germline-derived CDR1 and CDR2 are SGHDN and FVKESK. CDR3 in DNA: TGTGCCAGCAGCCGGATCGGTGGGTCCTACGAGCAGTACTTC. Protein: CASSRIGGSYEQYF.

The chain carries TRBV7-2 and TRBJ2-2, with D unclear. Deletions cut 5 bases from V and 4 bases from J, with 14 bases between. This CDR3 has 15 amino acids. Germline V gene data show CDR1 as SGHTA and CDR2 as FQGNSA. CDR3 bases: TGTGCCAGCAGCCCAACGAGGCCCACCACCGGGGAGCTGTTTTTT. This gives the protein CASSPTRPTTGELFF.

This clone showed up just a few times. The gene calls are TRBV18 and TRBJ2-7; 10 bases fit TRBD1. The ends lost 3 bases at V and 6 bases at J; junction bases unmatched: 2. This CDR3 spans 13 amino acids. Germline V gene sequence: CDR1 KGHSH, CDR2 LQKENI. CDR3 in DNA: TGTGCCAGCTCACCCGGGACAGGGGTCGAGCAGTACTTC. Protein: CASSPGTGVEQYF.

The chain is built from TRBV9 and TRBJ2-1; D remains ambiguous. Germline V gives CDR1 SGDLS, CDR2 YYNGEE. The CDR3 totals 16 residues. The ends were cut back, 0 bases at V and 0 bases at J, with 10 bases in the middle. As DNA, the CDR3 is TGTGCCAGCAGCGTAGTGCAGGTGAACTCCTACAATGAGCAGTTCTTC. Translating gives CASSVVQVNSYNEQFF.

The genes are TRBV4-2 and TRBJ1-6; D gene ambiguous. Looked up from germline, CDR1 is LGHNA and CDR2 is YNFKEQ. V lost 9 bases and J 4 bases, leaving 10 bases between the germline ends. CDR3 length: 13 residues. DNA for the CDR3: TGTGCCAGTTCGGGAGGGTATAATTCACCCCTCCACTTT. Translating it yields CASSGGYNSPLHF.

The chain employs TRBV6-5 and TRBJ2-7; TRBD2 agrees at 8 bases. V shed 4 bases and J 6 bases; nucleotides not matched to a gene: 8. Germline V gene lookup returns CDR1 MNHEY and CDR2 SVGAGI. The CDR3 contains 14 residues. CDR3 DNA sequence: TGTGCCAGCAGTTCCACCGGGGGGGCCCGCGAGCAGTACTTC. This sequence encodes CASSSTGGAREQYF.

The chain is built from TRBV15 and TRBJ2-7; D gene uncertain. The CDR3 consists of 17 residues. Trimming removed 0 bases at V and 2 bases at J, with 17 bases between. The germline gives CDR1 LNHNV, CDR2 YYDKDF (reference sequence). For the CDR3, the DNA is TGTGCCACCAGCAGAGATAACCTCCGGCAGCCCCCCTACGAGCAGTACTTC. Translation: CATSRDNLRQPPYEQYF.

The V gene is TRBV5-4, the J gene TRBJ2-7, with D possibly being TRBD1 (6 bases). There are 14 residues in the CDR3. Germline lookup yields CDR1 SGHNT and CDR2 YYREEE (reference sequence). Trimming stripped 4 bases from V and 2 bases from J, with 13 bases between. Here the CDR3 reads CASSQLQGTYEQYF. The CDR3 coding sequence is TGTGCCAGCAGCCAATTACAGGGAACCTACGAGCAGTACTTC.

This clone was seen more than once but under ten times. V gene TRBV5-5 combines with J gene TRBJ1-2; D gene ambiguous. This CDR3 contains 13 residues. Trimming removed 0 bases at V and 8 bases at J, with 11 bases between. CDR1 SGHKS and CDR2 YYEKEE come from the germline V gene (reference sequence). The CDR3 here is CASSLEYVPGYTF. The CDR3, as DNA: TGTGCCAGCAGCTTGGAGTACGTGCCGGGCTACACCTTC.

The chain carries TRBV7-2 and TRBJ1-2; TRBD1 agrees at 11 bases. Germline CDR1 and CDR2: SGHTA and FQGNSA. The CDR3 is 16 residues long. The trim removed 0 bases at V and 3 bases at J, leaving 3 bases unmatched. CDR3 bases: TGTGCCAGCAGCTTAGCCACGGGACAGGGGGACTATGGCTACACCTTC. Its translation is CASSLATGQGDYGYTF.

The V call is TRBV28, the J call TRBJ2-3; TRBD2 matches 10 bases. The trim removed 4 bases at V and 2 bases at J, leaving 9 bases unmatched. Germline assignment: CDR1 MDHEN and CDR2 SYDVKM. The CDR3 is made up of 17 amino acids. The CDR3 is CASSSRGTSGITDTQYF. In nucleotides, the CDR3 is TGTGCCAGCAGTTCGAGGGGAACTAGCGGGATCACAGATACGCAGTATTTT.

The chain recombines TRBV6-5 with TRBJ1-2; no reliable D call. The V and J ends lost 2 bases and 8 bases respectively, with 21 bases between them. The V gene's germline CDR1 is MNHEY and CDR2 SVGAGI. CDR3 length equals 16 residues. For the CDR3, the DNA is TGTGCCAGCAGTTACGAACGCCTCGCCCCTGCTAAGGGCTACACCTTC. Protein sequence: CASSYERLAPAKGYTF.

This clone occurred a few times. The J gene is TRBJ2-2, the V gene TRBV15; TRBD2 is a possible D gene (7 bases). The CDR3 is made up of 15 amino acids. Germline V CDR1 and CDR2: LNHNV, YYDKDF (reference sequence). V was shortened by 5 bases and J by 6 bases, with 16 bases between the two germline ends. The CDR3 is CATSSGAGVAGELFF. The CDR3 DNA follows: TGTGCCACCAGCTCAGGGGCGGGGGTGGCCGGGGAGCTGTTTTTT.

This chain links TRBV6-5 with TRBJ2-1, with a weak D call TRBD2 (7 bases). The V and J ends lost 10 bases and 15 bases respectively, with 25 bases between them. The germline V gene has CDR1 MNHEY and CDR2 SVGAGI. CDR3 length: 13 residues. CDR3 DNA: TGTGCCACCGAGGGGGGCGGGGGCATGGTCCGGTTCTTC. This encodes CATEGGGGMVRFF.

The chain joins TRBV6-5 to TRBJ2-1; 9 nucleotides agree with TRBD1. The CDR3 is made up of 15 amino acids. V shed 6 bases, J shed 9 bases, and the junction held 12 bases outside the gene matches. In germline, CDR1 is MNHEY, CDR2 SVGAGI. CDR3 DNA sequence: TGTGCCAGCAGAGGGACAGGGCTAGGTGCGAGTGAGCAGTTCTTC. Protein product: CASRGTGLGASEQFF.

The rearrangement joins TRBV4-2 to TRBJ1-2, with TRBD1 matching over 8 bases. The trim removed 5 bases at V and 4 bases at J, leaving 6 bases unmatched. The CDR3 length is 14 residues. Per germline, CDR1 LGHNA and CDR2 YNFKEQ. The CDR3 coding sequence is TGTGCCAGCAGCTTCGATCAGGGGGCCTATGGCTACACCTTC. This gives the protein CASSFDQGAYGYTF.

The chain couples TRBV5-1 to TRBJ1-1; D is possibly TRBD1 (5 bases). Deletions cut 0 bases from V and 5 bases from J, with 14 bases between. This CDR3 contains 15 residues. The V gene's germline CDR1 is SGHRS and CDR2 YFSETQ. Here the CDR3 reads CASSLAGREGTEAFF. In nucleotides, the CDR3 is TGCGCCAGCAGCTTGGCCGGGAGGGAGGGGACTGAAGCTTTCTTT. The full variable domain, rest sourced from reference TRBV5-1 and TRBJ1-1, is KAGVTQTPRYLIKTRGQQVTLSCSPISGHRSVSWYQQTPGQGLQFLFEYFSETQRNKGNFPGRFSGRQFSNSRSEMNVSTLELGDSALYLCASSLAGREGTEAFFGQGTRLTVV.

The chain joins TRBV7-8 to TRBJ1-2; D unclear. There are 12 residues in the CDR3. Trimming cost V 1 base and J 8 bases, with 8 bases left between them. Germline CDR1 SGHVS, CDR2 FQNEAQ. For the CDR3, the DNA is TGTGCCAGCAGCTTAGGGGCGGAGGGCTACACCTTC. The encoded protein is CASSLGAEGYTF.

V gene TRBV14 combines with J gene TRBJ1-1; D may be TRBD1 (6 bases). Between the trimmed V and J ends, which lost 5 bases and 0 bases, there was a span of 16 bases. Germline values: CDR1 SGHDN, CDR2 FVKESK. The CDR3 totals 16 residues. Written as DNA, the CDR3 is TGTGCCAGCAGCTATGTAAGGGGGGCCTTGAACACTGAAGCTTTCTTT. This gives the protein CASSYVRGALNTEAFF.

This clone was counted only a few times. The genes are TRBV7-3 and TRBJ2-1; a weak D match, TRBD1 (6 bases). The germline V gene encodes CDR1 SGHTA and CDR2 FQGTGA. V shed 5 bases and J shed 5 bases, with 13 bases lying between them. The CDR3 consists of 14 residues. CDR3 region: CASSQGSGHNEQFF. DNA for the CDR3: TGTGCCAGCAGCCAGGGGTCAGGGCACAATGAGCAGTTCTTC.

This chain joins TRBV27 and TRBJ1-2; tentatively, D is TRBD1 (6 bases). Trimming pared 2 bases from V and 3 bases from J, leaving 34 bases between. The germline V gene encodes CDR1 MNHEY and CDR2 SMNVEV (reference sequence). This CDR3 has 22 residues. The CDR3 loop is CASSLLSPRPPGGPGGHYGYTF. As DNA, the CDR3 is TGTGCCAGCAGTTTACTGTCCCCCCGCCCACCGGGGGGGCCGGGGGGGCACTATGGCTACACCTTC.

The chain is built from TRBV19 and TRBJ2-7; 11 bases agree with TRBD1. V lost 10 bases to trimming and J lost 2 bases; unmatched junction nucleotides: 7. The CDR3 consists of 14 residues. Germline V gene data show CDR1 as LNHDA and CDR2 as SQIVND (reference sequence). The CDR3 bases are TGTGCCACCCGAGGGGGACAGGGGGCCTACGAGCAGTACTTC. Its protein is CATRGGQGAYEQYF. The variable domain in full, completed from reference TRBV19 and TRBJ2-7, reads DGGITQSPKYLFRKEGQNVTLSCEQNLNHDAMYWYRQDPGQGLRLIYYSQIVNDFQKGDIAEGYSVSREKKESFPLTVTSAQKNPTAFYLCATRGGQGAYEQYFGPGTRLTVT.